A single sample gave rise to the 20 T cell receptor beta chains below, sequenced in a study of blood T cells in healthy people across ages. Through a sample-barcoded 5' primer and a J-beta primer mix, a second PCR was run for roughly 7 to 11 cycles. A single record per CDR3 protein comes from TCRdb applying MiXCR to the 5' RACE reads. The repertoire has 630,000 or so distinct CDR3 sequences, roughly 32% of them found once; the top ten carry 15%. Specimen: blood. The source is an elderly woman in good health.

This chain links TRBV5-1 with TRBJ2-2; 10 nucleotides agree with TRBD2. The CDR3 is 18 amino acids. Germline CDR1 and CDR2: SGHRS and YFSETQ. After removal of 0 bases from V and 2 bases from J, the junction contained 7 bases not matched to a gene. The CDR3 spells CASSLEPSGGPNTGELFF. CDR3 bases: TGCGCCAGCAGCTTGGAACCTAGCGGGGGCCCAAACACCGGGGAGCTGTTTTTT.

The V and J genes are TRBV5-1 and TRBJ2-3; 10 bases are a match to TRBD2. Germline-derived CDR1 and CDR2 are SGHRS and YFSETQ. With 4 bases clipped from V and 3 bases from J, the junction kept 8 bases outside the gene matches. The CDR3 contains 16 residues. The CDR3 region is CASSPTSSGGTDTQYF. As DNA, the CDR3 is TGCGCCAGCAGCCCGACCTCTAGCGGGGGAACAGATACGCAGTATTTT.

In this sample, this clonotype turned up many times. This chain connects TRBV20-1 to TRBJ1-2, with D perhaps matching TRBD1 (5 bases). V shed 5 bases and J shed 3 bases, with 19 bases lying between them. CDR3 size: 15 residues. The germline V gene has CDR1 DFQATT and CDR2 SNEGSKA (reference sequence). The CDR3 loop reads CSAFLRQGRDYGYTF. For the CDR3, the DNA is TGCAGTGCTTTTCTTCGTCAGGGTAGGGACTATGGCTACACCTTC.

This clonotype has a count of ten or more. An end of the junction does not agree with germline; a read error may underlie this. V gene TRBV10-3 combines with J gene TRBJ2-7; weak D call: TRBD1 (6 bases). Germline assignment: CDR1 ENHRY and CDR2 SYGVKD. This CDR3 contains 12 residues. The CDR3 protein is CATSKGAYEQYF. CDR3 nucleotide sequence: TGTGCCACCAGTAAGGGGGCCTACGAGCAGTACTTC.

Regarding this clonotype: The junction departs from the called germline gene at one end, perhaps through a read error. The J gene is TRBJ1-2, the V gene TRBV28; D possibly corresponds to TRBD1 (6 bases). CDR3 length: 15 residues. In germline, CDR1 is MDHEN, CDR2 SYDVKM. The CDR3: CASSSYGTGWDGYTF. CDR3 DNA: TGTGCCAGTAGTTCGTACGGCACAGGGTGGGATGGCTACACCTTC.

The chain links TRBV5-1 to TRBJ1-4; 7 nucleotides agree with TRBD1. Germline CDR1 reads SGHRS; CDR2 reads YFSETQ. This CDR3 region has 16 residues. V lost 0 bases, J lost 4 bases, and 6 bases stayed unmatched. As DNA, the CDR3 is TGCGCCAGCAGCTTGGGACTCCGGGACAGTAATGAAAAACTGTTTTTT. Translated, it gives CASSLGLRDSNEKLFF.

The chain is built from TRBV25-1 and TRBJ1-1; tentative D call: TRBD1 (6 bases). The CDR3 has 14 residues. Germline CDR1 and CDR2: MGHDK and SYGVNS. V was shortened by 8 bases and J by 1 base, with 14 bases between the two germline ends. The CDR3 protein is CASQETGENTEAFF. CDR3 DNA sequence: TGTGCCAGCCAGGAGACAGGAGAGAACACTGAAGCTTTCTTT.

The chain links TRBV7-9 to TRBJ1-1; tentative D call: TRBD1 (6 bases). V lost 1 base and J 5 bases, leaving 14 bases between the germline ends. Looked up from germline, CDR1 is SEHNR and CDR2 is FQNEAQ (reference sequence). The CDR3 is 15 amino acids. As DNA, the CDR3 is TGTGCCAGCAGCTTAGAATCGGGGGCCAGGACTGAAGCTTTCTTT. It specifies CASSLESGARTEAFF.

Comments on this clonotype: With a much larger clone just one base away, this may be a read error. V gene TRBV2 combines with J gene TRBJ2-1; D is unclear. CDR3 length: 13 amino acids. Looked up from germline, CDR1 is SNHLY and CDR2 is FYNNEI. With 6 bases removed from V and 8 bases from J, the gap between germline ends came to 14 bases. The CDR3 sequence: CASRRQLPDEQFF. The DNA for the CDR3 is TGTGCCAGCAGAAGGCAACTCCCCGATGAGCAGTTCTTC. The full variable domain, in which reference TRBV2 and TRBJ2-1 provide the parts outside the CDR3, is EPEVTQTPSHQVTQMGQEVILRCVPISNHLYFYWYRQILGQKVEFLVSFYNNEISEKSEIFDDQFSVERPDGSNFTLKIRSTKLEDSAMYFCASRRQLPDEQFFGPGTRLTVL.

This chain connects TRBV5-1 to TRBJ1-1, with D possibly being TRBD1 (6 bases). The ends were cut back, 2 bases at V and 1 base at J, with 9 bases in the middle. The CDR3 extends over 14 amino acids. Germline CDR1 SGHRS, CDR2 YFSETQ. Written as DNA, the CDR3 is TGCGCCAGCAGCTTATCAGGGGAGAACACTGAAGCTTTCTTT. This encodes CASSLSGENTEAFF. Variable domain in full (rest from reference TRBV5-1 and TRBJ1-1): KAGVTQTPRYLIKTRGQQVTLSCSPISGHRSVSWYQQTPGQGLQFLFEYFSETQRNKGNFPGRFSGRQFSNSRSEMNVSTLELGDSALYLCASSLSGENTEAFFGQGTRLTVV.

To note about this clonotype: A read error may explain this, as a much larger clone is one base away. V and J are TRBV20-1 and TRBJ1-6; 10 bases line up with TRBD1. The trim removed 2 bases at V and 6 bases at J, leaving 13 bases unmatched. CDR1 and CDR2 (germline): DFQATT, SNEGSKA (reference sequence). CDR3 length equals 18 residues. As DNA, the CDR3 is TGCAGTGCTAGAACCCGGGACAGGGGTCCCCTCGGTAATTCACCCCTCCACTTT. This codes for CSARTRDRGPLGNSPLHF.

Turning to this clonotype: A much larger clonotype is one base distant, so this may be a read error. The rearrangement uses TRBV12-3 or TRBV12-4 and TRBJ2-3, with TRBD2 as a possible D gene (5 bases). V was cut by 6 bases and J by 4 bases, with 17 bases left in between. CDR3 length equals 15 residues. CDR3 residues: CASSTPGGSADTQYF. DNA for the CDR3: TGTGCCAGCAGCACACCAGGAGGAAGCGCAGATACGCAGTATTTT.

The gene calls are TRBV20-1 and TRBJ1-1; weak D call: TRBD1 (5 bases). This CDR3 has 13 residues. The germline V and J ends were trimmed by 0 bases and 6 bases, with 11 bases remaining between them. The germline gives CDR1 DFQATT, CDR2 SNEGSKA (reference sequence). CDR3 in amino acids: CSARDWGSAEAFF. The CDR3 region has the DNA TGCAGTGCTAGAGATTGGGGGTCTGCTGAAGCTTTCTTT.

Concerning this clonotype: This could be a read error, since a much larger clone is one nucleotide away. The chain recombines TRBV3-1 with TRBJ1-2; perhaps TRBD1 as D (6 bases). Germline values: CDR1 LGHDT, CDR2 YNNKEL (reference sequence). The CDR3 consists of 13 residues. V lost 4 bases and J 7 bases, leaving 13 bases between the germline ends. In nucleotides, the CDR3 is TGTGCCAGCAGCCCGGACAGTACATGTGGCTACACCTTC. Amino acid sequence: CASSPDSTCGYTF.

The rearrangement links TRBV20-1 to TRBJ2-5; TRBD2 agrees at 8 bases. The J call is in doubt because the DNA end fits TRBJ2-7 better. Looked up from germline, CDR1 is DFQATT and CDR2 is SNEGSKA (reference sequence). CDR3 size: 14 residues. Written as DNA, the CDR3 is TGCAGTGCGAAGCTAGCGGGTGGGCTCTACGAGCAGTACTTC. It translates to CSAKLAGGLYEQYF.

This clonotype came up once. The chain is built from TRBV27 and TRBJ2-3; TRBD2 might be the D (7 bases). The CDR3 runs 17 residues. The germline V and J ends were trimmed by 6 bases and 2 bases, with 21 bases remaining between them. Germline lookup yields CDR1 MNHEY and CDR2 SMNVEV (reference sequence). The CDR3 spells CASSLSGGGYITDTQYF. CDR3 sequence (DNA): TGTGCCAGCAGCCTAAGCGGCGGGGGCTATATCACAGATACGCAGTATTTT.

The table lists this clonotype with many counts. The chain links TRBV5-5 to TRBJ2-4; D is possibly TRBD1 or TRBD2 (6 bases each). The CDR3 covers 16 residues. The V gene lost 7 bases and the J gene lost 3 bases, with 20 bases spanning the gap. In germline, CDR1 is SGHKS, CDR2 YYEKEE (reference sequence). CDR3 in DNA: TGTGCCAGCGTGGAGGGTACAGGGTTGAGCAAAAACATTCAGTACTTC. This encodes CASVEGTGLSKNIQYF.

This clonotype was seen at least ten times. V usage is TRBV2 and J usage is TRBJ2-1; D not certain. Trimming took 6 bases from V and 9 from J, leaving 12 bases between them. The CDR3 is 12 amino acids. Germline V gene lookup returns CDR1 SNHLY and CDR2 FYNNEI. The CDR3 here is CASSVAQTEQFF. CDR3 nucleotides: TGTGCCAGCAGCGTTGCTCAAACTGAGCAGTTCTTC. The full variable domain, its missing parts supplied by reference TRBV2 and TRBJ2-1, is EPEVTQTPSHQVTQMGQEVILRCVPISNHLYFYWYRQILGQKVEFLVSFYNNEISEKSEIFDDQFSVERPDGSNFTLKIRSTKLEDSAMYFCASSVAQTEQFFGPGTRLTVL.

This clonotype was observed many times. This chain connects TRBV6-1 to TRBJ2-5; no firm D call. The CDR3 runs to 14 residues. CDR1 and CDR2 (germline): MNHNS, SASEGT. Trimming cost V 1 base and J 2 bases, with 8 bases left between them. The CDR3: CASSEDGLQETQYF. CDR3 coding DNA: TGTGCCAGCAGTGAAGACGGGTTACAAGAGACCCAGTACTTC.

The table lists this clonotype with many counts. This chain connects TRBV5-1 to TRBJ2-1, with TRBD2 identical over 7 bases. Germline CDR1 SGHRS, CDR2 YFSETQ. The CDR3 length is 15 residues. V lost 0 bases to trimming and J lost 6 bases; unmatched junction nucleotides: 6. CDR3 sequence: CASSLVLGLSNEQFF. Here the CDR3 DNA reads TGCGCCAGCAGCTTGGTTCTGGGACTAAGCAATGAGCAGTTCTTC.